This T cell receptor beta chain was recorded in a study of T cell repertoires in cytomegalovirus infection. At the level of the study: Both a matching HLA type and CMV infection were indicated by public TCR beta signatures. The study, taken as a whole, reports: Identification of carriers of CMV plus the relevant HLA was performed using cumulative public TCR beta family frequency. In two of eight donors, the top clonotype was HLA-C-restricted CMV-specific.

TCRdb recomputed calls from the reads with MiXCR, one row per CDR3 protein. In the table there are 150,000 to 200,000 distinct CDR3 sequences, around 20% of which are singletons. This clonotype was counted a few times. Its antigen is undetermined. The germline gives CDR1 SGHTA, CDR2 FQGTGA. The V and J ends lost 6 bases and 11 bases, in that order; junction bases with no gene match: 10. CDR3 length: 14 amino acids. V gene TRBV7-3 combines with J gene TRBJ1-1, with TRBD1 matching over 12 bases. This sequence originates from a human donor in good health (CMV status not recorded). Some clones in this sample may be carry-over from other donors' samples. Input material: PBMCs. The CDR3 reads CASSPGTGGAAAFF. CDR3 nucleotide sequence: TGTGCCAGCAGTCCTGGGACAGGGGGCGCGGCCGCTTTCTTT.